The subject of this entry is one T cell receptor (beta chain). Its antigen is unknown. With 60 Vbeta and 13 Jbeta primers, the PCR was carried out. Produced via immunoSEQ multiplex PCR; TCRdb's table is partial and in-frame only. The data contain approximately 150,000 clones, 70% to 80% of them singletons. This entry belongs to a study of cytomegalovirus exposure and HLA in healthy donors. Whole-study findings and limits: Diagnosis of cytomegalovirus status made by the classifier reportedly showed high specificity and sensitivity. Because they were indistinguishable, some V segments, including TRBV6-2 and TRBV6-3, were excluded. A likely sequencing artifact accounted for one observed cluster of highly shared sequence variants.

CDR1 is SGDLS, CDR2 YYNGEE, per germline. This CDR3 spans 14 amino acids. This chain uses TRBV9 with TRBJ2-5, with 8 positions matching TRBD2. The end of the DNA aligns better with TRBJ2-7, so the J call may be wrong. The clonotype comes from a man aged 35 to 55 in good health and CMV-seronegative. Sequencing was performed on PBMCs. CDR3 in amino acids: CASSVGTSGYEQYF. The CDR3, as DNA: TGTGCCAGCAGCGTAGGAACTAGCGGCTACGAGCAGTACTTC.